This passage covers 30 T cell receptor beta chains from one sample sequenced in a study of CD8 T cells in ankylosing spondylitis. Study results and caveats: One TCR beta motif, made up of roughly eight highly homologous variants, appeared characteristic of ankylosing spondylitis blood.

Their antigens remain unidentified. TCRdb re-called the 5' RACE reads with MiXCR, one entry per CDR3 protein. The sample includes some 840,000 distinct CDR3 sequences, 12% of them seen just once. Sample: blood, either unsorted or a sorted T cell fraction (not recorded which). The source of these receptors is a male donor with ankylosing spondylitis.

The rearrangement links TRBV7-2 to TRBJ2-7; 9 nucleotides align to TRBD2. Germline trimming cut 3 bases from V and 10 bases from J; bases unmatched to any gene: 7. There are 13 residues in the CDR3. The germline gives CDR1 SGHTA, CDR2 FQGNSA. The CDR3 region has the DNA TGTGCCAGCAGCTTTCGGGCTAGCGGGACTCAGTACTTC. Amino acid sequence: CASSFRASGTQYF. Full variable domain (remainder filled in from reference TRBV7-2 and TRBJ2-7): GAGVSQSPSNKVTEKGKDVELRCDPISGHTALYWYRQSLGQGLEFLIYFQGNSAPDKSGLPSDRFSAERTGGSVSTLTIQRTQQEDSAVYLCASSFRASGTQYFGPGTRLTVT.

The CDR3 loop reads CSARDRTSSYNSPLHF. In nucleotides, the CDR3 is TGCAGTGCTAGAGACAGGACAAGCTCCTATAATTCACCCCTCCACTTT. The chain has TRBV20-1 and TRBJ1-6, with D possibly matching TRBD1 (5 bases). The V end was cut by 0 bases, the J end by 0 bases, with 9 bases between. Germline V gene sequence: CDR1 DFQATT, CDR2 SNEGSKA (reference sequence). The CDR3 totals 16 residues.

The chain links TRBV27 to TRBJ1-1, with D uncertain. Germline lookup yields CDR1 MNHEY and CDR2 SMNVEV (reference sequence). V lost 1 base and J 5 bases, leaving 11 bases between the germline ends. This CDR3 has 14 amino acids. The CDR3 sequence: CASSLWRTGTEAFF. The CDR3 DNA follows: TGTGCCAGCAGTTTATGGAGGACGGGGACTGAAGCTTTCTTT.

This clonotype was counted at least ten times. The chain combines TRBV15 with TRBJ1-5; the D is unclear. V gave up 0 bases and J gave up 6 bases, with 9 bases separating them. Germline assignment: CDR1 LNHNV and CDR2 YYDKDF (reference sequence). The CDR3 is 14 amino acids. The CDR3 bases are TGTGCCACCAGCAGAGACGGTGAGGGTCAGCCCCAGCATTTT. It translates to CATSRDGEGQPQHF. Filled out from reference TRBV15 and TRBJ1-5, the complete variable domain reads DAMVIQNPRYQVTQFGKPVTLSCSQTLNHNVMYWYQQKSSQAPKLLFHYYDKDFNNEADTPDNFQSRRPNTSFCFLDIRSPGLGDTAMYLCATSRDGEGQPQHFGDGTRLSIL.

This clonotype turned up a few times. The chain uses TRBV7-2 and TRBJ1-1, with a tentative D call TRBD1 (5 bases). Trimming pared 6 bases from V and 0 bases from J, leaving 17 bases between. CDR3 size: 16 residues. Germline V gives CDR1 SGHTA, CDR2 FQGNSA. The CDR3 sequence is CASSPRDAAMNTEAFF. Here the CDR3 DNA reads TGTGCCAGCAGTCCCCGGGACGCCGCTATGAACACTGAAGCTTTCTTT.

The V call is TRBV7-2, the J call TRBJ2-7; 8 bases line up with TRBD1. Germline assignment: CDR1 SGHTA and CDR2 FQGNSA. J gave up 5 bases and V 3 bases, and 6 bases lay outside the gene matches. CDR3 size: 14 residues. CDR3 nucleotides: TGTGCCAGCAGCTTGCAGGGGGCTGTTCACGAGCAGTACTTC. Its protein product is CASSLQGAVHEQYF.

The DNA of the CDR3 is TGTGCCAGCAGTGAAGCAGGGGGCTTCCTCGGTGAGCAGTTCTTC. Translated, it gives CASSEAGGFLGEQFF. The V and J genes are TRBV25-1 and TRBJ2-1; 8 bases match TRBD1. The CDR3 runs to 15 residues. V dropped 2 bases and J dropped 9; count of bases not matched to a gene: 9. Germline CDR1 reads MGHDK; CDR2 reads SYGVNS.

The CDR3, as DNA: TGTGCCAGCAGCTTTTACGCGCTCGCAGAGACCCAGTACTTC. It encodes CASSFYALAETQYF. This sequence joins TRBV7-9 and TRBJ2-5; the D is unclear. The V gene lost 3 bases and the J gene lost 4 bases, with 12 bases spanning the gap. Per the germline V gene, CDR1 is SEHNR and CDR2 is FQNEAQ (reference sequence). The CDR3 covers 14 residues.

This clonotype was seen more than once but under ten times. The CDR3 bases are TGTGCCACCAGAGTGTCCCGACCCAGTGAGGCCAAAAACATTCAGTACTTC. Translating gives CATRVSRPSEAKNIQYF. V gene TRBV15 combines with J gene TRBJ2-4; D uncertain. Germline CDR1 and CDR2: LNHNV and YYDKDF (reference sequence). V was clipped by 6 bases and J by 1 base, with 19 bases between them. The CDR3 spans 17 residues.

This clonotype was detected a few times. V gene TRBV5-1 combines with J gene TRBJ2-1, with TRBD2 matching 12 bases. The CDR3 extends over 15 amino acids. Per germline, CDR1 SGHRS and CDR2 YFSETQ. V shed 3 bases and J 7 bases; nucleotides not matched to a gene: 5. The CDR3 sequence is CASSWTSGIGNEQFF. The CDR3, as DNA: TGCGCCAGCAGCTGGACTAGCGGGATCGGTAATGAGCAGTTCTTC.

In this sample, this clonotype turned up many times. The J gene is TRBJ2-7, the V gene TRBV20-1; 9 bases are a match to TRBD1. Germline assignment: CDR1 DFQATT and CDR2 SNEGSKA (reference sequence). CDR3 length equals 15 residues. V was clipped by 0 bases and J by 5 bases; unmatched bases: 8. For the CDR3, the DNA is TGCAGTGCTAGAGATGAACAGGGGGCGTCGGACGAGCAGTACTTC. Its translation: CSARDEQGASDEQYF.

This clonotype has a handful of counts. V usage is TRBV29-1 and J usage is TRBJ2-1; 11 bases line up with TRBD2. Germline V CDR1 and CDR2: SQVTM, ANQGSEA. CDR3 length: 18 residues. V trimming: 6 bases; J trimming: 10 bases; junction bases outside the gene matches: 23. This CDR3 reads CSVGRSYRLAGYDGEQFF. The DNA of the CDR3 is TGCAGCGTGGGACGGTCTTATCGACTAGCGGGATATGACGGGGAGCAGTTCTTC.

In its sample, this clonotype was seen a few times. The chain's CDR3 is CATRPGAGDSPLHF. The CDR3 coding sequence is TGTGCCACCCGACCGGGTGCCGGCGATTCACCCCTCCACTTT. The chain joins TRBV15 to TRBJ1-6; D is unresolved. From germline, CDR1 is LNHNV and CDR2 YYDKDF (reference sequence). The CDR3 is 14 amino acids. V dropped 8 bases and J dropped 8 bases, with 16 bases sitting between them.

The rearrangement links TRBV10-3 to TRBJ2-1; the D is unclear. CDR1 and CDR2 (germline): ENHRY, SYGVKD. The V and J ends lost 0 bases and 7 bases respectively, with 4 bases between them. The CDR3 covers 12 residues. This CDR3 is CAISESGNEQFF. CDR3 DNA: TGTGCCATCAGTGAGTCAGGGAATGAGCAGTTCTTC.

The sample holds many counts of this clonotype. This CDR3 is CASSLGPGTDTQYF. DNA of the CDR3: TGTGCCAGCAGTTTGGGTCCAGGGACAGATACGCAGTATTTT. V is TRBV27 and J is TRBJ2-3, with D possibly being TRBD1 (5 bases). V was shortened by 3 bases and J by 3 bases, with 10 bases between the two germline ends. The CDR3 contains 14 residues. Looked up from germline, CDR1 is MNHEY and CDR2 is SMNVEV (reference sequence).

V gene TRBV20-1 combines with J gene TRBJ2-5; D is ambiguous. CDR1 is DFQATT and CDR2 is SNEGSKA in the germline V gene (reference sequence). V was trimmed by 5 bases and J by 5 bases, leaving 12 bases between them. The CDR3 contains 12 residues. Here the CDR3 reads CSAHAYGETQYF. CDR3 DNA sequence: TGCAGTGCTCATGCCTATGGGGAGACCCAGTACTTC.

The V call is TRBV6-5, the J call TRBJ1-6; D uncertain. Germline CDR1 reads MNHEY; CDR2 reads SVGAGI. The CDR3 is 17 amino acids. The V end was cut by 2 bases, the J end by 0 bases, with 11 bases between. The CDR3 reads CASSYTAASSYNSPLHF. CDR3 DNA sequence: TGTGCCAGCAGTTACACAGCGGCGAGCTCCTATAATTCACCCCTCCACTTT.

This clonotype was seen a few times. The chain has TRBV7-2 and TRBJ2-1; D uncertain. The CDR3 totals 14 residues. Deletions cut 6 bases from V and 5 bases from J, with 14 bases between. The germline V gene has CDR1 SGHTA and CDR2 FQGNSA. Here the CDR3 DNA reads TGTGCCAGCAGAGGGTCGAGCCATGACAATGAGCAGTTCTTC. Its translation: CASRGSSHDNEQFF.

This clonotype was recorded many times. The rearrangement links TRBV7-2 to TRBJ2-7; D gene uncertain. The germline V gene has CDR1 SGHTA and CDR2 FQGNSA. The CDR3 extends over 13 amino acids. The V end was cut by 8 bases, the J end by 0 bases, with 11 bases between. CDR3 bases: TGTGCCAGCTCCACGACGGTCTCCTACGAGCAGTACTTC. Residues: CASSTTVSYEQYF.

V is TRBV12-3 or TRBV12-4 and J is TRBJ1-5, with D unresolved. The V end lost 7 bases, the J end lost 2 bases, and 12 bases lay between the germline ends. The CDR3 consists of 14 residues. CDR3 region: CASIPRLGNQPQHF. CDR3 nucleotide sequence: TGTGCCAGCATTCCAAGGCTAGGCAATCAGCCCCAGCATTTT.

This clonotype turned up a few times. CDR3 residues: CASSQLAGASGTEAFF. Written as DNA, the CDR3 is TGCGCCAGCAGCCAACTTGCAGGGGCGAGTGGCACTGAAGCTTTCTTT. The rearrangement uses TRBV4-1 and TRBJ1-1; TRBD1 might be the D (6 bases). The CDR3 is 16 amino acids. V was trimmed by 2 bases and J by 4 bases, leaving 17 bases between them. Germline V gene sequence: CDR1 MGHRA, CDR2 YSYEKL.

Ten or more counts support this clonotype. This rearrangement joins TRBV5-1 to TRBJ2-3, with TRBD2 matching 10 bases. V shed 4 bases, J shed 6 bases, and the junction held 5 bases outside the gene matches. CDR1 and CDR2 (germline): SGHRS, YFSETQ. The CDR3 is 14 amino acids. The CDR3 is CASSPSGRADTQYF. CDR3 coding DNA: TGCGCCAGCAGCCCGAGCGGGAGGGCCGATACGCAGTATTTT.

J is TRBJ2-3 and V is TRBV28; 8 nucleotides agree with TRBD2. V lost 6 bases to trimming and J lost 8 bases; unmatched junction nucleotides: 7. The germline V gene has CDR1 MDHEN and CDR2 SYDVKM. This CDR3 is built from 13 residues. The CDR3 nucleotides read TGTGCCAGCAGCCGGGGGGGTATTGGTACGCAGTATTTT. Translation: CASSRGGIGTQYF.

This rearrangement joins TRBV28 to TRBJ2-7; tentatively, D is TRBD2 (5 bases). Germline V gene data show CDR1 as MDHEN and CDR2 as SYDVKM. The ends were cut back, 3 bases at V and 3 bases at J, with 12 bases in the middle. The CDR3 is made up of 14 amino acids. The chain's CDR3 is CASSFGGEVYEQYF. The DNA of the CDR3 is TGTGCCAGCAGTTTTGGAGGAGAGGTCTACGAGCAGTACTTC.

This clonotype has ten or more counts. The rearrangement links TRBV7-9 to TRBJ1-3; D uncertain. The CDR3 covers 13 residues. The germline V gene encodes CDR1 SEHNR and CDR2 FQNEAQ (reference sequence). V lost 5 bases and J 2 bases, leaving 7 bases between the germline ends. The CDR3 region is CASSRAAGNTIYF. CDR3 coding DNA: TGTGCCAGCAGCCGAGCGGCTGGAAACACCATATATTTT.

This clonotype has more than one count but fewer than ten. This chain joins TRBV4-1 and TRBJ2-3, with 9 bases aligning to TRBD2. J was trimmed by 1 base and V by 0 bases; bases with no gene match: 8. Germline V gene sequence: CDR1 MGHRA, CDR2 YSYEKL. The CDR3 runs 18 residues. CDR3 nucleotides: TGCGCCAGCAGCCAAGATTGGGGGCCTAGCGGGGGCACAGATACGCAGTATTTT. Encoded protein: CASSQDWGPSGGTDTQYF.

The chain combines TRBV20-1 with TRBJ1-4; TRBD1 matches at 7 bases. After removal of 6 bases from V and 7 bases from J, the junction contained 11 bases not matched to a gene. CDR1 is DFQATT and CDR2 is SNEGSKA in the germline V gene (reference sequence). This CDR3 comprises 14 residues. The CDR3 nucleotides read TGCAGTGCACCTCGACAGGGCGGTAGTGAAAAACTGTTTTTT. It encodes CSAPRQGGSEKLFF.

The rearrangement uses TRBV10-1 and TRBJ2-3, with TRBD2 identical over 11 bases. Per the germline V gene, CDR1 is WNHNN and CDR2 is SYGVQD (reference sequence). This CDR3 spans 15 amino acids. The trim removed 8 bases at V and 3 bases at J, leaving 7 bases unmatched. The CDR3 protein is CASGGGLAGTDTQYF. The CDR3 nucleotides are TGCGCCAGCGGGGGCGGACTAGCGGGTACAGATACGCAGTATTTT.

The V call is TRBV6-1, the J call TRBJ2-2; D is possibly TRBD2 (5 bases). Germline-derived CDR1 and CDR2 are MNHNS and SASEGT. The CDR3 consists of 13 residues. V was clipped by 2 bases and J by 5 bases, with 6 bases between them. The CDR3 DNA sequence: TGTGCCAGCAGTGAAACTAGAACCGGGGAGCTGTTTTTT. It is translated as CASSETRTGELFF.

This clonotype has a handful of counts. The chain links TRBV5-1 to TRBJ2-7; 8 nucleotides align to TRBD1. Germline V gene lookup returns CDR1 SGHRS and CDR2 YFSETQ. V lost 1 base to trimming and J lost 6 bases; unmatched junction nucleotides: 9. CDR3 length: 15 amino acids. As DNA, the CDR3 is TGCGCCAGCAGCTTGTTCCCTAGCGACAGGGGCGAGCAGTACTTC. Translation gives CASSLFPSDRGEQYF.